This note documents a single T cell receptor beta chain sequence. The target antigen is unknown. The sample is drawn from a study of response to subunit inactivated influenza vaccine. Overall study findings and caveats: Each seasonal flu vaccination may recruit only limited new T cells, authors suggested.

V lost 5 bases, J lost 2 bases, and 5 bases stayed unmatched. Germline-derived CDR1 and CDR2 are SEHNR and FQNEAQ (reference sequence). This CDR3 comprises 14 residues. TCRdb re-derived calls from the RT-PCR reads in MiXCR, one entry per CDR3 protein. Among about half a million distinct CDR3 sequences listed, 7.6% were seen once. The chain joins TRBV7-9 to TRBJ2-5; TRBD2 aligns across 7 bases. This sequence originates from a man between 50 and 75 years old who received an inactivated influenza vaccine. The input for sequencing was PBMCs from blood, taken 23 months after vaccination. The DNA of the CDR3 is TGTGCCAGCAGCCCCCGGGGGGAACAAGAGACCCAGTACTTC. Translation gives CASSPRGEQETQYF.